This TCR beta chain was retrieved from a study of cytomegalovirus exposure and HLA in healthy donors. As for the study in general: Unique TCRs numbering about 85 million, obtained from HLA-typed donors, made up an early data release.

PCR primers comprised 60 Vbeta and 13 Jbeta primers. Sequenced by immunoSEQ multiplex PCR; TCRdb stores in-frame clones only, minus some. Seen here are some 150,000 clones, 50% to 75% observed once, and the top ten hold 2% to 2.5%. The germline V gene has CDR1 SGHVS and CDR2 FQNEAQ. V dropped 4 bases and J dropped 4; count of bases not matched to a gene: 5. The CDR3 consists of 15 residues. There are a few counts of this clone. The TCR sequence derives from a woman aged 40 to 50 in good health and CMV-seronegative. Sequences were obtained from PBMCs. The chain combines TRBV7-8 with TRBJ2-5; 11 nucleotides align to TRBD2. The CDR3: CASSSLAGGPETQYF. DNA of the CDR3: TGTGCCAGCAGCTCCCTAGCGGGGGGCCCAGAGACCCAGTACTTC.